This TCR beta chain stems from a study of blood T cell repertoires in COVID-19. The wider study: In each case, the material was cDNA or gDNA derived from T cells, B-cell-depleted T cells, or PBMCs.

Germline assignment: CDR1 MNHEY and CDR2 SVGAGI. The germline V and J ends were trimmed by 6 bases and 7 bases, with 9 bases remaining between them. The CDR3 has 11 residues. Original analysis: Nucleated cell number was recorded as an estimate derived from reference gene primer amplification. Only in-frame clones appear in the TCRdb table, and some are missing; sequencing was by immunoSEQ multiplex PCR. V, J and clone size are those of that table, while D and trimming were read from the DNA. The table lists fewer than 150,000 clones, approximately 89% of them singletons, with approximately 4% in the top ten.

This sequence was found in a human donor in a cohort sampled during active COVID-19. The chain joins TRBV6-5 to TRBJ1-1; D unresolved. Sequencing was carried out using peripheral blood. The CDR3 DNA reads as TGTGCCAGCAGCAGCGGGATTGAAGCTTTCTTT. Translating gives CASSSGIEAFF.